This is a list of T cell receptor beta chains from one sample in a study of blood T cell repertoires in COVID-19. Here immunoSEQ multiplex PCR was the method, and the copy in TCRdb shows in-frame clones only, minus some. The table lists fewer than 300,000 clones, 90% of them singletons, with 6.3% in the top ten. The specimen was peripheral blood. These receptor sequences come from a woman in her fifties or sixties with COVID-19, enrolled during active disease. Both conserved end residues are part of each CDR3. The D gene is left open where the match is weak. Size tells how often a clone was seen (once, few, many) or the class of an expanded clone, and some rows leave it out.

>.|TRBV6-5|.|TRBJ1-4
TGTGCCAGCAGTTTGGGCCACACTAATGAAAAACTGTTTTTT
CASSLGHTNEKLFF
>.|TRBV5-4|.|TRBJ1-1
TGTGCCAGCAGCTTGAACACAGCTGAAGCTTTCTTT
CASSLNTAEAFF
>.|TRBV19|.|TRBJ1-5
TGTGCCAGTAGTATCCTACAGGGATCGAATCAGCCCCAGCATTTT
CASSILQGSNQPQHF
>few|TRBV9|.|TRBJ2-1
TGTGCCAGCAGCCCAGGACGGACAGGGAGGGACAATGAGCAGTTCTTC
CASSPGRTGRDNEQFF
>.|TRBV4-2|TRBD1|TRBJ2-7
TGTGCCAGCAGCCAACCCCAGGGGCGACAGGGTGCCTACGAGCAGTACTTC
CASSQPQGRQGAYEQYF
>.|TRBV24-1|TRBD1|TRBJ1-2
TGTGCCACCAGTGATCCGGGACAGATATTTTATGGCTACACCTTC
CATSDPGQIFYGYTF
>.|TRBV5-8|TRBD1|TRBJ1-1
TGTGCCAGCAGCTCCGGGACAGGAATCCTTATGAACACTGAAGCTTTCTTT
CASSSGTGILMNTEAFF
>.|TRBV5-6|TRBD2|TRBJ2-1
TGTGCCAGCTCTTTCAGTGGCGGGAGAATATCCTACAATGAGCAGTTCTTC
CASSFSGGRISYNEQFF
>.|TRBV11-3|.|TRBJ2-3
TGTGCCAGCACCCTAGGCACAGATACGCAGTATTTT
CASTLGTDTQYF
>once|TRBV19|.|TRBJ2-5
TGTGCCAGTAGTCCCGAATACGGGAGGACCCAGTACTTC
CASSPEYGRTQYF
>few|TRBV7-3|.|TRBJ2-2
TGTGCCAGCAGCCAGTGGTCTGGAGTCCGGGGCGGGGAGCTGTTTTTT
CASSQWSGVRGGELFF
>.|TRBV14|TRBD1|TRBJ2-3
TGTGCCAGCAGTCGGACAGGGTTTATTTACCCGCGGCAGTATTTT
CASSRTGFIYPRQYF
>.|TRBV11-2|TRBD2|TRBJ2-1
TGTGCCAGCAGCCCTAAAGGGACTAATCACAATGAGCAGTTCTTC
CASSPKGTNHNEQFF
>.|TRBV19|TRBD1|TRBJ2-3
TGTGCCAGTAGTATCGGGACAGGGATCGATACGCAGTATTTT
CASSIGTGIDTQYF
>.|TRBV7-2|.|TRBJ1-2
TGTGCCAGCAGCTTAGCGGCAGGGTATGGCTACACCTTC
CASSLAAGYGYTF
>.|TRBV4-2|.|TRBJ2-1
TGTGCCAGCAGCCAAGATTTAGCTAGCGCGTACAATGAGCAGTTCTTC
CASSQDLASAYNEQFF
>few|TRBV11-2|.|TRBJ2-1
TGTGCCAGCAGCTTACTTGCCCGGGCGGGCCGTACGAACAATGAGCAGTTCTTC
CASSLLARAGRTNNEQFF
>.|TRBV27|.|TRBJ1-2
TGTGCCAGCAGTTTGGGCCTCCCGTTCTATGGCTACACCTTC
CASSLGLPFYGYTF
>.|TRBV13|TRBD1|TRBJ1-6
TGTGCATCCCAGGGGGGCAATAATTCACCCCTCCACTTT
CASQGGNNSPLHF
>.|TRBV25-1|TRBD2|TRBJ2-5
TGTGCCAGCAGTCCTCGGACTAGCGGGAGGCAAGAGACCCAGTACTTC
CASSPRTSGRQETQYF
>.|TRBV2|.|TRBJ1-1
TGTGCCAGCAGATCTGGGGCCCCGAACACTGAAGCTTTCTTT
CASRSGAPNTEAFF
>.|TRBV4-2|TRBD2|TRBJ2-7
TGTGCCAGCAGCCAAGATTCGCGGGACTACTACGAGCAGTACTTC
CASSQDSRDYYEQYF
>once|TRBV13|.|TRBJ1-6
TGTGCCAGCAGCTTCCGGGCGGGGCTTAATTCACCCCTCCACTTT
CASSFRAGLNSPLHF
>.|TRBV27|TRBD1|TRBJ1-4
TGTGCCAGCAGTTCACTCTTGGGGACAGGGGCTGAAAAACTGTTTTTT
CASSSLLGTGAEKLFF
>.|TRBV19|TRBD1|TRBJ2-3
TGTGCCAGTAGTATCGACGGGACAGGGTACACAGATACGCAGTATTTT
CASSIDGTGYTDTQYF
>.|TRBV18|.|TRBJ1-4
TGTGCCAGCTCACCCGCCGGAGTAGGAGAAAAACTGTTTTTT
CASSPAGVGEKLFF
>.|TRBV5-1|TRBD1|TRBJ1-1
TGCGCCAGCAGCGGGACAGTGGGCGAGGCGAACACTGAAGCTTTCTTT
CASSGTVGEANTEAFF
>few|TRBV29-1|.|TRBJ1-1
TGCAGCGTTGAAGATTCAGGGAACACTGAAGCTTTCTTT
CSVEDSGNTEAFF
>.|TRBV18|TRBD1|TRBJ2-4
TGTGCCAGCTCACCACCAGGGGGCAGCATTCAGTACTTC
CASSPPGGSIQYF
>.|TRBV18|TRBD1|TRBJ2-2
TGTGCCAGCTCACCTCCGGGACAGGGCACCGGGGAGCTGTTTTTT
CASSPPGQGTGELFF
>.|TRBV11-3|.|TRBJ1-1
TGTGCCAGCAGCTTAGACCAGGGGCCGGACACTGAAGCTTTCTTT
CASSLDQGPDTEAFF
>once|TRBV7-9|TRBD1|TRBJ1-5
TGTGCCAGCAGCCAGGACAGGGCGGATCAGCCCCAGCATTTT
CASSQDRADQPQHF
>.|TRBV5-1|TRBD2|TRBJ2-1
TGCGCCAGCAGCTTGATCTCGGCTAGCGGGAGGCGCAGGTCGTACAATGAGCAGTTCTTC
CASSLISASGRRRSYNEQFF
>.|TRBV6-5|.|TRBJ1-2
TGTGCCAGCAGTTACGCAGGGATCCATGGCTACACCTTC
CASSYAGIHGYTF
>.|TRBV4-1|TRBD2|TRBJ2-1
TGCGCCAGCAGCCCCGGGAGGGTGTACAATGAGCAGTTCTTC
CASSPGRVYNEQFF
>.|TRBV19|.|TRBJ1-1
TGTGCCAGTAGTAAGGGGCCAAAGGCCGGAAGATCTGAAGCTTTCTTT
CASSKGPKAGRSEAFF
>.|TRBV5-4|TRBD2|TRBJ2-3
TGTGCCAGCAGCCCCCGACTAGCGACAGATACGCAGTATTTT
CASSPRLATDTQYF
>.|TRBV24-1|.|TRBJ2-5
TGTGCCACCGCCGGGACTCCCCAAGAGACCCAGTACTTC
CATAGTPQETQYF